This TCR beta chain originates from a study of T cell repertoires in cytomegalovirus infection. TCRdb reanalysed the reads using MiXCR and keeps one entry per CDR3 protein. Of 600,000 to 800,000 distinct CDR3 sequences detected, 20% to 30% appear once; the ten largest clones hold 8%. The CDR3 is 13 amino acids. The V gene's germline CDR1 is ENHRY and CDR2 SYGVKD. The V end lost 8 bases, the J end lost 2 bases, and 9 bases lay between the germline ends. This TCR came from a human donor in good health (CMV status not recorded). Some clones in this sample may be carry-over from other donors' samples. The sequenced material came from CD8+ T cells from PBMCs. The chain links TRBV10-3 to TRBJ1-4, with a possible D match to TRBD1 (6 bases). Here the CDR3 DNA reads TGTGCCATCGGCGGGGGCACTAATGAAAAACTGTTTTTT. It specifies CAIGGGTNEKLFF.